This section outlines one T cell receptor (beta chain) sequence together with its context. Its antigen remains unknown. Sequencing was performed with immunoSEQ multiplex PCR; in TCRdb, only in-frame clones are kept and a portion is missing. Of 350,000 to 500,000 clones in the sample, around 87% were seen once. J gave up 2 bases and V 5 bases, and 8 bases lay outside the gene matches. The CDR3 is 15 residues long. Germline V gives CDR1 SGHDT, CDR2 YYEEEE. The sample originates from a study of Ad26.COV2.S vaccination and SARS-CoV-2 variants. Study details: Participant was drawn from the COV1001 Ad26.COV2.S trial arm.

Treatment given: some 19 received Ad26.COV2.S at low or high dose, single or two shots; several received placebo; per-sample allocation not given. Samples came from day 63 after the first vaccine or placebo injection. Participants' vaccine, an Ad26 vector, delivered Wuhan-strain SARS-CoV-2 spike. Whole-study findings and limits: Marked by substantial breadth, spike-specific CD8+ and CD4+ T cell responses were reportedly seen after vaccination.

The starting material was peripheral blood, obtained in a trial of Ad26.COV2.S vaccine versus placebo. This TCR was sampled from a person between 18 and 59 years old who received the Ad26.COV2.S COVID-19 vaccine or a placebo. The V gene is TRBV5-6, the J gene TRBJ1-2, with 8 bases identical to TRBD1. DNA of the CDR3: TGTGCCAGCAGTCAAGGACAGGGTGGGAACTATGGCTACACCTTC. Amino acid sequence: CASSQGQGGNYGYTF.